Below are 26 T cell receptor beta chains sequenced from a single sample in a study of blood T cell repertoires in COVID-19. Data came from immunoSEQ multiplex PCR; TCRdb stores just in-frame clones and leaves some out. The table has hundreds of thousands of clones, around 89% seen once. The sequenced material came from PBMCs or T cells enriched from blood (not recorded which). All receptors come from a woman between 25 and 40 years old who had recovered from COVID-19.

The rearrangement joins TRBV25-1 to TRBJ2-3; TRBD1 matches 7 bases. Germline trimming cut 4 bases from V and 10 bases from J; bases unmatched to any gene: 8. The CDR3 loop spans 13 amino acids. Germline V gene lookup returns CDR1 MGHDK and CDR2 SYGVNS. The chain's CDR3 is CASSAQDRAAQYF. Here the CDR3 DNA reads TGTGCCAGCAGTGCCCAAGACAGGGCGGCGCAGTATTTT.

The chain links TRBV4-3 to TRBJ2-1, with a possible D match to TRBD2 (5 bases). This CDR3 is built from 16 residues. V was pared by 3 bases and J by 1 base, with 13 bases between. Germline-derived CDR1 and CDR2 are LGHNA and YSLEER. This CDR3 reads CASSHTGFLSYNEQFF. The CDR3 DNA reads as TGCGCCAGCAGCCATACGGGGTTCCTATCCTACAATGAGCAGTTCTTC.

The chain couples TRBV19 to TRBJ2-7; TRBD2 matches at 8 bases. Germline V gives CDR1 LNHDA, CDR2 SQIVND (reference sequence). Trimming at V came to 3 bases and at J to 6 bases, leaving 16 bases not matched to a gene. The CDR3 spans 17 residues. In DNA, the CDR3 is TGTGCCAGTAGTATTCGGAGCGGGGGACCCGGCGGGGGCGAGCAGTACTTC. It is translated as CASSIRSGGPGGGEQYF.

This clone has only a few counts. CDR3 DNA: TGCAGCGTTGAAGAGTCGGGAGTGACGCTAGGTGAGCAGTTCTTC. Its protein is CSVEESGVTLGEQFF. The chain carries TRBV29-1 and TRBJ2-1; tentative D call: TRBD2 (6 bases). V gave up 0 bases and J gave up 9 bases, with 18 bases separating them. This CDR3 comprises 15 residues. Germline CDR1 and CDR2: SQVTM and ANQGSEA.

The chain links TRBV6-6 to TRBJ1-3; D not certain. V lost 5 bases and J lost 7, with 9 bases in between. In germline, CDR1 is MNHNY, CDR2 SVGAGI (reference sequence). The CDR3 is 12 amino acids. CDR3 bases: TGTGCCAGCAGTCAACGGGGTAACACCATATATTTT. This translates into CASSQRGNTIYF.

The chain recombines TRBV18 with TRBJ2-1, with D perhaps matching TRBD2 (5 bases). CDR3 length: 18 amino acids. Deletions cut 6 bases from V and 0 bases from J, with 21 bases between. Per the germline V gene, CDR1 is KGHSH and CDR2 is LQKENI. The CDR3 sequence is CASSPSDYTTSSYNEQFF. CDR3 nucleotide sequence: TGTGCCAGCTCCCCAAGCGACTACACAACAAGCTCCTACAATGAGCAGTTCTTC.

The chain carries TRBV19 and TRBJ2-5; the D gene is possibly TRBD1 (6 bases). The CDR3 sequence is 16 residues long. CDR1 LNHDA and CDR2 SQIVND come from the germline V gene (reference sequence). The V gene lost 3 bases and the J gene lost 3 bases, with 17 bases spanning the gap. CDR3 bases: TGTGCCAGTAGTATTCTATCGGTGGCAGGGGAAGAGACCCAGTACTTC. Amino acid sequence: CASSILSVAGEETQYF.

The V call is TRBV7-2, the J call TRBJ2-1, with a possible D match to TRBD2 (6 bases). The V gene's germline CDR1 is SGHTA and CDR2 FQGNSA. Trimming took off 1 base at V and 1 base at J, with 8 bases between the two ends. This CDR3 is 15 amino acids long. CDR3 amino acids: CASSLGGESYNEQFF. The CDR3 nucleotides are TGTGCCAGCAGCTTAGGCGGGGAATCCTACAATGAGCAGTTCTTC.

The V gene is TRBV24-1, the J gene TRBJ2-7, with 7 bases fitting TRBD2. Germline V gives CDR1 KGHDR, CDR2 SFDVKD. Losses at the gene ends were 4 bases for V and 3 bases for J; bases not matched to a gene: 5. The CDR3 length is 14 residues. CDR3 protein: CATSDGRLNYEQYF. The CDR3 nucleotides read TGTGCCACCAGTGACGGGAGGTTGAACTACGAGCAGTACTTC.

The chain has TRBV11-3 and TRBJ1-2; 7 nucleotides agree with TRBD1. Germline CDR1 SGHNT, CDR2 YENEEA. This CDR3 is built from 15 residues. The junction had 11 bases not matched to a gene; V was cut back by 5 bases and J by 5 bases. CDR3 coding DNA: TGTGCCAGCAGCCGTAACAGGGGTTGTTTGTATGGCTACACCTTC. Protein product: CASSRNRGCLYGYTF.

This clone was counted a few times. V is TRBV19 and J is TRBJ1-5, with 8 bases fitting TRBD1. The J segment lost 0 bases and the V segment lost 11 bases, leaving 12 bases of the junction unmatched. This CDR3 has 16 residues. The germline CDR1 and CDR2 sequences are LNHDA and SQIVND (reference sequence). CDR3 sequence reads: CAPDGQGACSNQPQHF. The CDR3 DNA sequence: TGTGCCCCAGACGGGCAGGGGGCTTGTAGCAATCAGCCCCAGCATTTT.

V and J are TRBV7-6 and TRBJ2-2; TRBD2 agrees at 11 bases. The CDR3 loop spans 16 amino acids. CDR1 and CDR2 from the germline V gene are SGHVS and FNYEAQ. With V trimmed by 0 bases and J by 6 bases, 3 bases remained unmatched. The CDR3 nucleotides are TGTGCCAGCAGCTTAGCGACTAGCGGGACGCCCGGGGAGCTGTTTTTT. Translation: CASSLATSGTPGELFF.

The chain has TRBV5-8 and TRBJ2-7; perhaps TRBD1 as D (5 bases). The CDR3 has 19 residues. Germline V gene sequence: CDR1 SGHTS, CDR2 YDEGEE. Trimming pared 0 bases from V and 3 bases from J, leaving 25 bases between. CDR3 sequence reads: CASSLAVTDRKSAFYEQYF. The CDR3 region has the DNA TGTGCCAGCAGCTTGGCAGTGACAGACCGAAAATCAGCCTTCTACGAGCAGTACTTC.

The chain recombines TRBV5-1 with TRBJ2-7; TRBD1 matches at 7 bases. This CDR3 has 13 amino acids. Germline V gives CDR1 SGHRS, CDR2 YFSETQ. V lost 3 bases, J lost 3 bases, and 3 bases stayed unmatched. The CDR3 spells CASSSGQLYEQYF. CDR3 DNA sequence: TGCGCCAGCAGCTCGGGACAGCTCTACGAGCAGTACTTC.

The chain uses TRBV4-1 and TRBJ2-1; no firm D call. The CDR3 is 17 residues long. Germline loops: CDR1 MGHRA, CDR2 YSYEKL. Trimming cost V 1 base and J 4 bases, with 17 bases left between them. In DNA, the CDR3 is TGCGCCAGCAGCCAAGCTGCGAGCGAATGGGTTTACAATGAGCAGTTCTTC. It specifies CASSQAASEWVYNEQFF.

The chain combines TRBV5-1 with TRBJ2-5, with 12 bases lining up with TRBD1. The length of the CDR3 is 14 residues. Losses at the gene ends were 7 bases for V and 5 bases for J; bases not matched to a gene: 6. Per the germline V gene, CDR1 is SGHRS and CDR2 is YFSETQ. The CDR3 loop is CASSTGTGGETQYF. The CDR3 region has the DNA TGCGCCAGCTCTACCGGGACAGGGGGCGAGACCCAGTACTTC.

This chain joins TRBV5-4 and TRBJ1-2, with TRBD1 identical over 11 bases. Trimming removed 4 bases from V and 7 bases from J; junction bases left unmatched: 12. Germline CDR1 and CDR2: SGHNT and YYREEE (reference sequence). CDR3 length: 16 amino acids. DNA for the CDR3: TGTGCCAGCAGCCCACGGACAGGGGGCGCGCCTGCTGGCTACACCTTC. Translation gives CASSPRTGGAPAGYTF.

The genes are TRBV30 and TRBJ2-5, with 9 bases identical to TRBD1. After removal of 3 bases from V and 4 bases from J, the junction contained 6 bases not matched to a gene. The CDR3 consists of 14 residues. Per the germline V gene, CDR1 is GTSNPN and CDR2 is SVGIG (reference sequence). CDR3 nucleotide sequence: TGTGCCTGGAGGGGTGGACAGGGGCGAGAGACCCAGTACTTC. Residues: CAWRGGQGRETQYF. Together with reference TRBV30 and TRBJ2-5, the CDR3 gives the full variable domain: SQTIHQWPATLVQPVGSPLSLECTVEGTSNPNLYWYRQAAGRGLQLLFYSVGIGQISSEVPQNLSASRPQDRQFILSSKKLLLSDSGFYLCAWRGGQGRETQYFGPGTRLLVL.

This clone was observed a few times. The chain joins TRBV9 to TRBJ2-7; D gene ambiguous. There are 16 residues in the CDR3. V was pared by 0 bases and J by 3 bases, with 16 bases between. Germline lookup yields CDR1 SGDLS and CDR2 YYNGEE. Here the CDR3 reads CASSVGSSAQYYEQYF. CDR3 DNA: TGTGCCAGCAGCGTAGGGTCGTCAGCGCAATACTACGAGCAGTACTTC.

J is TRBJ1-1 and V is TRBV27; 8 bases agree with TRBD1. CDR1 and CDR2 from the germline V gene are MNHEY and SMNVEV (reference sequence). This CDR3 has 16 residues. Trimming at V came to 6 bases and at J to 0 bases, leaving 9 bases not matched to a gene. CDR3 region: CASRNDRGSMNTEAFF. DNA of the CDR3: TGTGCCAGCAGAAACGACAGGGGAAGCATGAACACTGAAGCTTTCTTT.

The CDR3 DNA reads as TGCAGCGGCAAAGAGGGGGCTGGGCAGTACTTC. This sequence encodes CSGKEGAGQYF. The chain is built from TRBV29-1 and TRBJ2-7; TRBD1 aligns across 7 bases. V lost 7 bases to trimming and J lost 9 bases; unmatched junction nucleotides: 9. This CDR3 region has 11 residues. The germline gives CDR1 SQVTM, CDR2 ANQGSEA.

The V gene is TRBV9, the J gene TRBJ1-2; D call uncertain. Trimming stripped 1 base from V and 2 bases from J, with 12 bases between. The CDR3 is 15 residues long. The germline CDR1 and CDR2 sequences are SGDLS and YYNGEE. The CDR3 is CASSVSGQANYGYTF. CDR3 in DNA: TGTGCCAGCAGCGTAAGCGGCCAGGCCAACTATGGCTACACCTTC.

V is TRBV19 and J is TRBJ2-3; 8 nucleotides agree with TRBD2. The germline V gene has CDR1 LNHDA and CDR2 SQIVND (reference sequence). Germline trimming cut 7 bases from V and 5 bases from J; bases unmatched to any gene: 8. The CDR3 spans 14 residues. The CDR3 region is CASKTSGGRDTQYF. CDR3 nucleotide sequence: TGTGCCAGTAAAACTAGCGGAGGGAGAGATACGCAGTATTTT.

J is TRBJ2-7 and V is TRBV4-3, with 9 positions matching TRBD2. The CDR3 runs 14 residues. The V and J ends lost 6 bases and 3 bases, in that order; junction bases with no gene match: 6. Per germline, CDR1 LGHNA and CDR2 YSLEER. CDR3: CASSPYSGSYEQYF. The DNA of the CDR3 is TGCGCCAGCAGTCCGTATAGCGGGAGCTACGAGCAGTACTTC.

This clone was observed once. The chain combines TRBV7-9 with TRBJ1-5; D might be TRBD1 (6 bases). V lost 3 bases, J lost 7 bases, and 13 bases lay in between. The CDR3 contains 14 residues. The germline V gene has CDR1 SEHNR and CDR2 FQNEAQ (reference sequence). In DNA form, the CDR3 reads TGTGCCAGCAGCTTCGGGGGGGCAGGACAGCCCCAGCATTTT. The encoded protein is CASSFGGAGQPQHF.

The chain joins TRBV6-5 to TRBJ1-1, with D possibly TRBD1 on 5 matching bases. V dropped 6 bases and J dropped 4 bases, with 18 bases sitting between them. CDR3 length: 15 residues. Germline CDR1 is MNHEY and CDR2 is SVGAGI. CDR3 in amino acids: CASSVSLGGGTEAFF. The CDR3 region has the DNA TGTGCCAGCAGCGTCTCTTTGGGGGGAGGCACTGAAGCTTTCTTT.